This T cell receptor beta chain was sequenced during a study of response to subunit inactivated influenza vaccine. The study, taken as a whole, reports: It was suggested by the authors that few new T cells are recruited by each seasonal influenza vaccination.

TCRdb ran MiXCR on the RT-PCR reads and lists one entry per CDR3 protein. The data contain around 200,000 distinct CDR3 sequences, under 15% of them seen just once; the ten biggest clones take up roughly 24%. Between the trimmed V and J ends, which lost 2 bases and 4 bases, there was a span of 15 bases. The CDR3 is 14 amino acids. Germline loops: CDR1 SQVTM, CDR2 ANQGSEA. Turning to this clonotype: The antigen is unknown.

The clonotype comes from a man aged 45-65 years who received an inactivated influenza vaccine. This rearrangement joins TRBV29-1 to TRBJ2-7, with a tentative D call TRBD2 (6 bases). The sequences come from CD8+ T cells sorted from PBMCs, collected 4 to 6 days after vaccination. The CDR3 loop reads CSVERLANTYEQYF. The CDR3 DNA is TGCAGCGTTGAAAGGCTAGCGAATACTTACGAGCAGTACTTC.